These T cell receptor beta chains were read from a single sample in a study of blood T cell repertoires in COVID-19. Repertoires were generated with immunoSEQ multiplex PCR, while TCRdb's copy carries only in-frame clones and drops some. This sample carries about 70,000 clones, around 87% of them seen once, and the ten largest clones take around 12%. Sequencing was performed on peripheral blood. The receptors here all came from a human donor in a cohort sampled during active COVID-19. CDR3s include the opening cysteine and the closing phenylalanine or tryptophan. Each record gives: J gene, V gene, clone size, D gene, CDR3 DNA, CDR3 protein. A D gene is named only where the DNA matches it firmly. Expanded clones get a size class; other rows say once, few or many, or leave the size out.

>TRBJ1-3|TRBV30|once|.
TGTGCCTGGAGCGGTTCCGGAAACACCATATATTTT
CAWSGSGNTIYF
>TRBJ2-6|TRBV19|.|TRBD1
TGTGCCAGTAGTTTCACAGGGGGCCCGGCCAACGTCCTGACTTTC
CASSFTGGPANVLTF
>TRBJ1-2|TRBV20-1|few|.
TGCAGTGCTAGACCGAACTATGGCTACACCTTC
CSARPNYGYTF
>TRBJ1-1|TRBV19|.|TRBD1
TGTGCCAGCTCCGACAGGGATGGGGCCACTGAAGCTTTCTTT
CASSDRDGATEAFF
>TRBJ2-7|TRBV7-6|.|.
TGTGCCAGCAGCTTATCGTCTAGCGATACCTACGAGCAGTACTTC
CASSLSSSDTYEQYF
>TRBJ1-6|TRBV6-5|.|TRBD1
TGTGCCAGCAGTCGACAGGGGCGAGATTCACCCCTCCACTTT
CASSRQGRDSPLHF
>TRBJ1-1|TRBV10-2|.|.
TGCGCCAGCAGTGATCAGGACAGAACGTTTGCGGGAGCTTTCTTT
CASSDQDRTFAGAFF
>TRBJ2-7|TRBV24-1|.|.
TGTGCCACCACCTACCGGGTCGGCAGGGGTTTCTCTCATCTCTACGAGCAGTACTTC
CATTYRVGRGFSHLYEQYF
>TRBJ2-7|TRBV3-1/TRBV3-2|.|TRBD1
TGTGCCAGCAGCAAGACAGCCGGGACAGGGACTTACGAGCAGTACTTC
CASSKTAGTGTYEQYF
>TRBJ1-4|TRBV3-1/TRBV3-2|.|.
TGTGCCAGCAGCCAAGATCACAGAAGCTGGGAAAAACTGTTTTTT
CASSQDHRSWEKLFF
>TRBJ1-4|TRBV3-1/TRBV3-2|.|.
TGTGCCAGCAGCCAAGAACGAAGGGGGGGGACAAGGGCTAATGAAAAACTGTTTTTT
CASSQERRGGTRANEKLFF
>TRBJ1-2|TRBV19|.|.
TGTGCCAGTAGTATACGGCTGCGGCAGTCCAACTATGGCTACACCTTC
CASSIRLRQSNYGYTF
>TRBJ2-3|TRBV5-1|once|.
TGCGCCAGCAGCGAGATCACAGGGAAGAGGGGTACGCAGTATTTT
CASSEITGKRGTQYF
>TRBJ1-1|TRBV6-6|.|.
TGTGCCAGCAGTCCACGGACGGGAAACACTGAAGCTTTCTTT
CASSPRTGNTEAFF
>TRBJ2-1|TRBV7-2|.|TRBD2
TGTGCCAGCAGCTGGGAAGGGGCCCTAGCGGGGGGGCGTAGTGAGCAGTTCTTC
CASSWEGALAGGRSEQFF
>TRBJ2-5|TRBV18|.|TRBD1
TGTGCCAGCTCAAACCGGGACAGGGGGCTACAAGAGACCCAGTACTTC
CASSNRDRGLQETQYF
>TRBJ2-7|TRBV29-1|.|.
TGCAGCGTTGAAGTGGGGCCCGAGCAGTACTTC
CSVEVGPEQYF
>TRBJ1-2|TRBV6-5|.|.
TGTGCCAGCAGGGACGGGGTGATCGATGGCTACACCTTC
CASRDGVIDGYTF
>TRBJ1-4|TRBV7-9|.|TRBD1
TGTGCCAGCAGCTCGACAGGGTTGAGTGAAAAACTGTTTTTT
CASSSTGLSEKLFF
>TRBJ2-3|TRBV24-1|.|.
TGTGCCACCAGTGATACTGGTGATACGCAGTATTTT
CATSDTGDTQYF
>TRBJ1-6|TRBV20-1|.|.
TGCAGTGCTAGTTCCCAAGCTTGGAATTCACCCCTCCACTTT
CSASSQAWNSPLHF
>TRBJ2-7|TRBV10-3|.|.
TGTGCCATCAGTGGACAGGGAGGCTACGAGCAGTACTTC
CAISGQGGYEQYF
>TRBJ2-2|TRBV18|.|TRBD2
TGTGCCAGCTCACCGAAACTAGCGGGGGGAACCGGGGAGCTGTTTTTT
CASSPKLAGGTGELFF
>TRBJ2-5|TRBV7-9|few|.
TGTGCCAGTGTCGAGACTAACCACCAAGAGACCCAGTACTTC
CASVETNHQETQYF
>TRBJ2-5|TRBV5-4|.|TRBD1
TGTGCCAGCAGCGAGGGACAGGGGAAAGAGACCCAGTACTTC
CASSEGQGKETQYF
>TRBJ1-2|TRBV7-9|.|.
TGTGCCAGCAGCTTAGCTTCCGTTCCCTATGGCTACACCTTC
CASSLASVPYGYTF
>TRBJ2-5|TRBV6-5|.|.
TGTGCCGGGAGCGCTACGTACCAAGAGACCCAGTACTTC
CAGSATYQETQYF
>TRBJ2-5|TRBV5-4|.|TRBD2
TGTGCCAGCAGCTTAGCCGGGACTAGAGGAGCGGAGACCCAGTACTTC
CASSLAGTRGAETQYF
>TRBJ1-6|TRBV5-6|.|TRBD1
TGTGCCAGCAGCTTGAGTAGCGGACAGGGTAATTCACCCCTCCACTTT
CASSLSSGQGNSPLHF
>TRBJ2-5|TRBV3-1/TRBV3-2|once|TRBD2
TGTGCCAGCAGCCAAGGGAGGACTAGCACGCAGACCCAGTACTTC
CASSQGRTSTQTQYF
>TRBJ2-7|TRBV6-2/TRBV6-3|.|TRBD2
TGTGCCAGCAGTTATACCTCGGGACTAGCGGGAATCTACGAGCAGTACTTC
CASSYTSGLAGIYEQYF
>TRBJ1-4|TRBV18|.|TRBD1
TGTGCCAGCTCACGCCCGGGACAGGGGGATGAAAAACTGTTTTTT
CASSRPGQGDEKLFF
>TRBJ2-2|TRBV6-5|once|.
TGTGCCAGCACCGAGGGGCAGGGAGGTACCGGGGAGCTGTTTTTT
CASTEGQGGTGELFF
>TRBJ2-3|TRBV7-3|.|.
TGTGCCAGCAGCTTGAGGGCAGCTTCCACAGATACGCAGTATTTT
CASSLRAASTDTQYF
>TRBJ2-3|TRBV7-9|.|TRBD2
TGTGCCAGCAGCGCAAGCGGGGGAACAGATACGCAGTATTTT
CASSASGGTDTQYF
>TRBJ2-7|TRBV6-4|.|.
TGTGCCAGCGGGACAACACCCTACGAGCAGTACTTC
CASGTTPYEQYF
>TRBJ2-7|TRBV5-3|.|TRBD2
TGTGCCAGAAGCTTGCGCACGAGCGGGAGCACCTACGAGCAGTACTTC
CARSLRTSGSTYEQYF
>TRBJ2-1|TRBV15|few|.
TGTGCCACCAGCAGAGAGCACAGGGAGGGTCTCTACAATGAGCAGTTCTTC
CATSREHREGLYNEQFF
>TRBJ2-3|TRBV27|few|.
TGTGCCAGCAGTTTTCCCCAGGGCGGAACAGATACGCAGTATTTT
CASSFPQGGTDTQYF
>TRBJ1-6|TRBV2|few|TRBD1
TGTGCCAGCAGCCTGACAGGGGTTGGGTCACCCCTCCACTTT
CASSLTGVGSPLHF
>TRBJ2-7|TRBV7-2|.|.
TGTGCCAGCAGCCCACAAAGCAGGGATAGTTACGGCGAGCAGTACTTC
CASSPQSRDSYGEQYF
>TRBJ1-1|TRBV5-4|.|.
TGTGCCAGCAGCTTGTGGGGTTTTGCGGGTTCCAACACTGAAGCTTTCTTT
CASSLWGFAGSNTEAFF
>TRBJ1-3|TRBV24-1|.|.
TGTGCCACCAGTGATCCCTACCGCCGCTGCTCTGGAAACACCATATATTTT
CATSDPYRRCSGNTIYF
>TRBJ1-2|TRBV25-1|.|.
TGTGCCAGCAGTGAATGGGCAGCGGGGGGAAATCAAGGCTACACCTTC
CASSEWAAGGNQGYTF
>TRBJ2-5|TRBV14|once|TRBD2
TGTGCCAGCAGCCAAGAGTCCCCAACTAGCGGGTACCAAGAGACCCAGTACTTC
CASSQESPTSGYQETQYF
>TRBJ2-7|TRBV7-2|.|TRBD2
TGTGCCAGCAGCCCCGGACTAGCGGGGGGATCCTACGAGCAGTACTTC
CASSPGLAGGSYEQYF
>TRBJ2-7|TRBV28|.|TRBD1
TGTGCCAGCAGGAGACAGGGGGTACACGAGCAGTACTTC
CASRRQGVHEQYF
>TRBJ1-2|TRBV2|once|.
TGTGCCAGCGTGGCAGGGGCGACAACTGGTGGCTACACCTTC
CASVAGATTGGYTF
>TRBJ2-1|TRBV6-4|.|.
TGTGCCAGCAGTGTGGGGCAGGGCTATGAGCAGTTCTTC
CASSVGQGYEQFF
>TRBJ2-1|TRBV18|.|TRBD2
TGTGCCAGCTCACCACCGGCATGGGAAGCGGGGGCCCAGTGGAATGAGCAGTTCTTC
CASSPPAWEAGAQWNEQFF
>TRBJ2-2|TRBV2|.|.
TGTGCCAGCAAACTATGGGGCTCGAACACCGGGGAGCTGTTTTTT
CASKLWGSNTGELFF